This T cell receptor beta chain was sequenced for a study of T-cell reconstitution after alpha-beta-depleted transplantation in children. Molecular barcoding with unique molecular identifiers was used for the TCRbeta library. TCRdb itself ran the PCR reads through MiXCR, one entry per CDR3 protein. The sample comprises about 440,000 distinct CDR3 sequences, roughly two fifths of which are singletons, and under 30% rests with the top ten. The germline CDR1 and CDR2 sequences are MNHEY and SMNVEV (reference sequence). The CDR3 is 17 residues long. V gave up 3 bases and J gave up 0 bases; unmatched junction bases: 8.

This TCR was recovered from a girl aged 2 to 10 with aplastic anemia, due to receive a stem cell transplant. The sequencing used PBMCs, collected before TCRalphabeta/CD19-depleted stem cell transplant. The V gene is TRBV27, the J gene TRBJ2-5; 9 nucleotides match TRBD2. CDR3 amino acids: CASSFGTSLSYQETQYF. For the CDR3, the DNA is TGTGCCAGCAGTTTCGGGACTAGCCTCTCTTACCAAGAGACCCAGTACTTC.